The 14 T cell receptor beta chains in this list originate from one sample, sequenced in a study of shared clonotypes between healthy human individuals. Only in-frame clones appear in the TCRdb table, and some are missing; sequencing was by immunoSEQ multiplex PCR. Of 550,000 to 600,000 clones listed, just over 75% were seen once; the top ten hold 12%. Specimen: PBMCs. The receptors stem from a middle-aged woman in good health. Some clones in this sample may be carry-over from other donors' samples.

The CDR3: CASSFDRAPRTSYEQYF. The DNA of the CDR3 is TGTGCCAGCAGCTTCGACAGGGCCCCCCGGACGTCCTACGAGCAGTACTTC. The chain is built from TRBV7-9 and TRBJ2-5; TRBD1 aligns across 7 bases. The DNA end is more similar to TRBJ2-7, so the J call may be wrong. The CDR3 spans 17 residues. Germline CDR1 and CDR2: SEHNR and FQNEAQ (reference sequence).

This clone was detected once. The J gene is TRBJ1-2, the V gene TRBV11-2; weak D call: TRBD1 (6 bases). The CDR3 spans 14 residues. Germline V gene sequence: CDR1 SGHAT, CDR2 FQNNGV. V was clipped by 7 bases and J by 4 bases, with 16 bases between them. CDR3 sequence (DNA): TGTGCCAGCACCCGAAGGGGGACGGCCTATGGCTACACCTTC. As protein: CASTRRGTAYGYTF.

The genes are TRBV4-2 and TRBJ2-6; the D is unclear. Trimming cost V 0 bases and J 4 bases, with 10 bases left between them. The CDR3 consists of 16 residues. Germline V lookup: CDR1 LGHNA, CDR2 YNFKEQ. CDR3 amino acids: CASSQDPQRGANVLTF. CDR3 nucleotide sequence: TGTGCCAGCAGCCAAGATCCCCAACGAGGGGCCAACGTCCTGACTTTC.

This chain joins TRBV11-3 and TRBJ2-1; D remains unclear. The CDR3 totals 13 residues. Germline CDR1 is SGHNT and CDR2 is YENEEA. Between the trimmed V and J ends, which lost 1 base and 8 bases, there was a span of 9 bases. The CDR3, as DNA: TGTGCCAGCAGCTTAGTTCTGACCGATGAGCAGTTCTTC. Translated: CASSLVLTDEQFF.

V usage is TRBV11-2 and J usage is TRBJ1-1; D is undetermined. Trimming removed 0 bases from V and 3 bases from J, with 5 bases in between. The CDR3 has 13 residues. CDR1 and CDR2 (germline): SGHAT, FQNNGV. The CDR3 loop reads CASSLERDTEAFF. CDR3 DNA: TGTGCCAGCAGCTTAGAAAGGGACACTGAAGCTTTCTTT.

The chain joins TRBV5-6 to TRBJ1-4, with 7 bases matching TRBD1. The germline gives CDR1 SGHDT, CDR2 YYEEEE. The trim removed 3 bases at V and 1 base at J, leaving 3 bases unmatched. The CDR3 sequence is 15 residues long. CDR3 in DNA: TGTGCCAGCAGCTGGAGGACAGGAACTAATGAAAAACTGTTTTTT. Translated: CASSWRTGTNEKLFF.

This chain joins TRBV5-1 and TRBJ2-7, with 8 bases identical to TRBD1. The CDR3 contains 14 residues. Looked up from germline, CDR1 is SGHRS and CDR2 is YFSETQ. V was clipped by 4 bases and J by 5 bases; unmatched bases: 8. The CDR3 nucleotides read TGCGCCAGCAGCACCGGGACAGGAGTACACGAGCAGTACTTC. It encodes CASSTGTGVHEQYF.

On this clone itself: A far larger clone is a single base away, which makes a read error likely. At the DNA level, this CDR3 is encoded by other sequences in the same sample as well. The chain combines TRBV7-8 with TRBJ2-5; no definite D call. CDR1 is SGHVS, CDR2 FQNEAQ, per germline. V lost 6 bases and J lost 11, with 25 bases in between. CDR3 length equals 15 residues. DNA of the CDR3: TGTGCCAGCAGTTTCCTCCGCTACTCACCCTACGAACAGTACTTC. Encoded protein: CASSFLRYSPYEQYF.

This clone was found many times. The rearrangement joins TRBV6-1 to TRBJ2-1; D not resolved. CDR1 is MNHNS and CDR2 is SASEGT in the germline V gene. The length of the CDR3 is 14 residues. Trimming removed 7 bases from V and 6 bases from J, with 16 bases in between. DNA for the CDR3: TGTGCCAGCACCGAAGGGATGGAGACCAATGAGCAGTTCTTC. Amino acid sequence: CASTEGMETNEQFF.

CDR3 nucleotide sequence: TGTGCCAGCAGCTTATCAGGGACTGAGCATCAGCCCCAGCATTTT. Protein product: CASSLSGTEHQPQHF. The gene calls are TRBV7-9 and TRBJ1-5; D may be TRBD1 (5 bases). Germline V lookup: CDR1 SEHNR, CDR2 FQNEAQ (reference sequence). This CDR3 contains 15 residues. Trimming removed 2 bases at V and 5 bases at J, with 13 bases between.

This clone was observed a few times. This rearrangement joins TRBV21-1 to TRBJ2-7. TRBV21-1 is a pseudogene. This CDR3 has 14 residues. The CDR3 region is CASQGGNPPCEQYF. CDR3 coding DNA: TGTGCCAGCCAAGGGGGGAATCCTCCGTGCGAGCAGTACTTC.

CDR3 nucleotides: TGTGCCATCAGTGAACTTCAGGGGAACACTGAAGCTTTCTTT. This translates into CAISELQGNTEAFF. The genes are TRBV10-3 and TRBJ1-1, with a weak D call TRBD1 (5 bases). The V gene lost 3 bases and the J gene lost 1 base, with 9 bases spanning the gap. The germline V gene encodes CDR1 ENHRY and CDR2 SYGVKD. The CDR3 is 14 amino acids.

The chain carries TRBV2 and TRBJ2-7; D is tentatively TRBD1 or TRBD2 (6 bases each). From germline, CDR1 is SNHLY and CDR2 FYNNEI. Trimming shortened V by 8 bases and J by 5 bases, and 19 bases separated the two germline ends. The CDR3 has 14 residues. The CDR3 loop reads CASHPQNGGHEQYF. DNA of the CDR3: TGTGCCAGCCACCCCCAGAACGGGGGCCACGAGCAGTACTTC.

This clone was picked up a small number of times. This chain uses TRBV28 with TRBJ2-2; TRBD2 aligns across 9 bases. The V gene end was trimmed by 10 bases and the J gene end by 3 bases; junction bases not matched to a gene: 6. Germline-derived CDR1 and CDR2 are MDHEN and SYDVKM. The CDR3 contains 14 residues. The CDR3 bases are TGTGCCACCCTAGCGGGATGGGACACCGGGGAGCTGTTTTTT. Translation gives CATLAGWDTGELFF.